The TCR beta chain under discussion was sequenced for a study of blood T cell repertoires in COVID-19. Across the study: T cells, B-cell-depleted T cells, or PBMCs supplied cDNA or gDNA.

The CDR3 covers 15 residues. V was shortened by 4 bases and J by 4 bases, with 18 bases between the two germline ends. Germline V gene sequence: CDR1 SGHRS, CDR2 YFSETQ. Clones were sequenced by immunoSEQ multiplex PCR, and TCRdb holds only the in-frame ones, with some missing. Found here are roughly 250,000 clones, about 80% of them singletons; the top ten hold roughly 8.6%. The chain links TRBV5-1 to TRBJ2-7, with a possible D match to TRBD1 (5 bases). The sequence derives from a human donor in a cohort sampled during active COVID-19. The sequenced material came from peripheral blood. Written as DNA, the CDR3 is TGCGCCAGCAGCAAAGGGATTCAAGGGGTTTACGAGCAGTACTTC. This translates into CASSKGIQGVYEQYF.